This T cell receptor (beta chain) comes out of a study of blood T cell repertoires in COVID-19. As for the study in general: PBMCs, B-cell-depleted T cells, or T cells provided the cDNA or gDNA that made up the material.

This CDR3 is built from 13 residues. The germline CDR1 and CDR2 sequences are SGHVS and FQNEAQ. J lost 7 bases, V lost 10 bases, and 11 bases had no gene match. Produced via immunoSEQ multiplex PCR; TCRdb's table is partial and in-frame only. This sample has 380,000 or so clones, with around 92% found just once. This TCR derives from a man in his forties with acute or convalescent COVID-19. The sequenced material came from peripheral blood. This chain uses TRBV7-8 with TRBJ1-1; 8 bases align to TRBD1. In nucleotides, the CDR3 is TGTGCCACCACCCAGCAGGGGGCCCATGAAGCTTTCTTT. Translated, it gives CATTQQGAHEAFF.